Sequencing of this TCR beta chain was carried out in a study of post-analysis software for immune sequencing data. The overall study: Disease courses included relapsing-remitting, secondary progressive and progressive-relapsing multiple sclerosis.

Details on this clonotype: Its specificity is not known.

The TCR beta cDNA libraries carried unique molecular identifiers. Roughly 450,000 cDNA molecules came from approximately 1 to 10 million T cells. TCRdb passed the PCR reads through MiXCR, listing each CDR3 protein once. This table holds a few hundred thousand distinct CDR3 sequences, about a third found once. Study-level results: TRBV segments more frequent in patients than in controls numbered five and included TRBV5-6, TRBV5-1 and TRBV20-1. People with multiple sclerosis had a significantly lower normalized Chao1 diversity than controls did.

Per germline, CDR1 GTSNPN and CDR2 SVGIG (reference sequence). The junction had 7 bases not matched to a gene; V was cut back by 3 bases and J by 8 bases. The CDR3 has 14 amino acids. The sample taken for sequencing was blood. This receptor was identified in a girl aged 10 to 17 with multiple sclerosis. The gene calls are TRBV30 and TRBJ2-1, with TRBD1 matching over 10 bases. CDR3 nucleotides: TGTGCCTGGAGAGGACAGGGGGAGATCTATGAGCAGTTCTTC. Translated, it gives CAWRGQGEIYEQFF.